This T cell receptor (beta chain) was captured by sequencing in a study of CD4 T cells in relation to SARS-CoV-2 and coronaviruses. The unexposed donors gave CD4+ T cells in about 2011-2019, prior to COVID-19. Trimming took 2 bases from V and 0 from J; bases not matched to a gene: 15. The germline V gene encodes CDR1 MNHNS and CDR2 SASEGT. The CDR3 loop spans 20 amino acids. Generated by immunoSEQ multiplex PCR, the TCRdb table keeps only in-frame clones and is missing some. Of about 59,000 clones detected, 86% appear once; the ten largest clones hold around 1.5%. The rearrangement links TRBV6-1 to TRBJ2-1, with 8 bases lining up with TRBD2. The clonotype originates from a human donor in good health. The source material was memory CD4+ T cells from PBMCs. This CDR3 reads CASSEPAGGNTRSSYNEQFF. The CDR3 DNA is TGTGCCAGCAGTGAACCGGCGGGAGGAAACACAAGGAGCTCCTACAATGAGCAGTTCTTC.